A single sample is the source of the 25 T cell receptor beta chains below, sequenced in a study of patients and donors after allogeneic stem cell transplantation. TCRdb redid the calling of the RT-PCR reads with MiXCR, one entry per CDR3 protein. The table includes about a million distinct CDR3 sequences, roughly 18% detected once. Sequenced material: blood, either unsorted or a sorted T cell fraction (not recorded which). The receptors were sampled from a human donor who was either an allogeneic HSCT recipient or a stem cell or donor lymphocyte infusion donor (not recorded which). It is not recorded whose cells these are; they may come from a transplant donor.

The V gene is TRBV7-3, the J gene TRBJ2-5, with D tentatively TRBD1 (7 bases). The CDR3 runs 16 residues. Germline values: CDR1 SGHTA, CDR2 FQGTGA. Trimming left V 3 bases short and J 3 bases short, with 17 bases between. The CDR3: CASSLGRGVPKETQYF. CDR3 DNA sequence: TGTGCCAGCAGCTTGGGCAGGGGGGTTCCTAAAGAGACCCAGTACTTC.

This clonotype was seen a few times. The CDR3 region is CAISGQGGKNTGELFF. CDR3 in DNA: TGTGCCATCAGTGGACAGGGGGGGAAGAACACCGGGGAGCTGTTTTTT. V usage is TRBV10-3 and J usage is TRBJ2-2, with 9 bases aligning to TRBD1. CDR3 length: 16 amino acids. CDR1 is ENHRY and CDR2 is SYGVKD in the germline V gene. Trimming took 4 bases from V and 1 from J; bases not matched to a gene: 4.

There are a few counts of this clonotype. The V call is TRBV5-1, the J call TRBJ2-7; D gene ambiguous. CDR1 and CDR2 from the germline V gene are SGHRS and YFSETQ. CDR3 length equals 14 residues. With 5 bases removed from V and 5 bases from J, the gap between germline ends came to 17 bases. This CDR3 is CASRVASLQHEQYF. DNA of the CDR3: TGCGCCAGCAGGGTGGCGTCCTTACAGCACGAGCAGTACTTC.

This clonotype was recorded a few times. This chain joins TRBV29-1 and TRBJ2-3; perhaps TRBD1 as D (6 bases). Per germline, CDR1 SQVTM and CDR2 ANQGSEA. The CDR3 has 13 residues. The V and J ends lost 4 bases and 2 bases respectively, with 10 bases between them. The DNA of the CDR3 is TGCAGCGTTGTTGGGACAAACACAGATACGCAGTATTTT. Residues: CSVVGTNTDTQYF.

The J gene is TRBJ2-5, the V gene TRBV10-3; tentative D call: TRBD1 (6 bases). The CDR3 is 13 residues long. V shed 3 bases and J shed 1 base, with 6 bases lying between them. Germline V gene lookup returns CDR1 ENHRY and CDR2 SYGVKD. In DNA form, the CDR3 reads TGTGCCATCAGTGACAGGGGCCAAGAGACCCAGTACTTC. The encoded protein is CAISDRGQETQYF.

CDR3 coding DNA: TGCAGCGCCGGTGGGGCCCAAGAGACCCAGTACTTC. Its translation is CSAGGAQETQYF. The J gene is TRBJ2-5, the V gene TRBV29-1, with D possibly TRBD1 on 5 matching bases. The V and J ends lost 7 bases and 1 base respectively, with 10 bases between them. CDR3 length: 12 amino acids. In germline, CDR1 is SQVTM, CDR2 ANQGSEA.

The CDR3 DNA reads as TGTGCCAGCAGTCCAACTAGCGTACGGTTGGAGACCCAGTACTTC. Protein product: CASSPTSVRLETQYF. The chain combines TRBV28 with TRBJ2-5; 7 nucleotides match TRBD2. The CDR3 runs 15 residues. The V gene end was trimmed by 5 bases and the J gene end by 5 bases; junction bases not matched to a gene: 11. Germline V gene data show CDR1 as MDHEN and CDR2 as SYDVKM.

This clonotype was seen repeatedly, ten times or more. V is TRBV25-1 and J is TRBJ2-2, with TRBD2 as a possible D gene (5 bases). Trimming removed 5 bases from V and 4 bases from J, with 14 bases in between. The CDR3 has 15 amino acids. Germline loops: CDR1 MGHDK, CDR2 SYGVNS. The CDR3, as DNA: TGTGCCAGCAGTCGAAGGAACGAGGGCACCGGGGAGCTGTTTTTT. Amino acids: CASSRRNEGTGELFF. Based on the CDR3 plus reference TRBV25-1 and TRBJ2-2, the full variable domain is EADIYQTPRYLVIGTGKKITLECSQTMGHDKMYWYQQDPGMELHLIHYSYGVNSTEKGDLSSESTVSRIRTEHFPLTLESARPSHTSQYLCASSRRNEGTGELFFGEGSRLTVL.

The V call is TRBV6-8, the J call TRBJ2-7, with 11 positions matching TRBD2. V shed 8 bases, J shed 0 bases, and the junction held 9 bases outside the gene matches. CDR1 MNHGY and CDR2 SAAAGT come from the germline V gene. The length of the CDR3 is 16 residues. The DNA for the CDR3 is TGTGCCAGCGCCACCGGGACTAGCGGACTCTCCTACGAGCAGTACTTC. It is translated as CASATGTSGLSYEQYF.

This chain joins TRBV7-6 and TRBJ2-5; either TRBD1 or TRBD2 may fit D (5 bases each). From germline, CDR1 is SGHVS and CDR2 FNYEAQ. The V end was cut by 4 bases, the J end by 5 bases, with 14 bases between. The CDR3 is 14 amino acids. The CDR3 spells CASSSRDPKETQYF. In DNA, the CDR3 is TGTGCCAGCAGCTCACGGGACCCGAAGGAGACCCAGTACTTC. Together with reference TRBV7-6 and TRBJ2-5, the CDR3 gives the full variable domain: GAGVSQSPRYKVTKRGQDVALRCDPISGHVSLYWYRQALGQGPEFLTYFNYEAQQDKSGLPNDRFSAERPEGSISTLTIQRTEQRDSAMYRCASSSRDPKETQYFGPGTRLLVL.

This clonotype turned up a few times. This chain connects TRBV5-6 to TRBJ2-2; TRBD1 is a possible D gene (6 bases). V gave up 4 bases and J gave up 4 bases, with 8 bases separating them. This CDR3 region has 13 residues. CDR1 is SGHDT and CDR2 is YYEEEE in the germline V gene. CDR3 loop: CASSAGVTGELFF. Here the CDR3 DNA reads TGTGCCAGCAGCGCAGGGGTCACCGGGGAGCTGTTTTTT.

V gene TRBV27 combines with J gene TRBJ2-3; D remains ambiguous. This CDR3 spans 12 amino acids. Per the germline V gene, CDR1 is MNHEY and CDR2 is SMNVEV (reference sequence). V was cut by 3 bases and J by 10 bases, with 11 bases left in between. The CDR3 coding sequence is TGTGCCAGCAGTTTTTCAGTCGGGCCGCAGTATTTT. Translation gives CASSFSVGPQYF.

This chain links TRBV28 with TRBJ1-2; TRBD1 is a possible D gene (5 bases). V lost 5 bases, J lost 3 bases, and 16 bases lay in between. Per germline, CDR1 MDHEN and CDR2 SYDVKM. CDR3 length: 15 amino acids. The CDR3 sequence is CASSGGPLTHYGYTF. The CDR3 bases are TGTGCCAGCAGTGGGGGACCACTCACCCACTATGGCTACACCTTC.

This chain connects TRBV12-3 or TRBV12-4 to TRBJ1-2; D is undetermined. The V end lost 11 bases, the J end lost 9 bases, and 19 bases lay between the germline ends. This CDR3 has 12 residues. This CDR3 is CACTRPRSRYTF. The DNA of the CDR3 is TGTGCCTGCACTCGGCCCCGCTCCCGCTACACCTTC.

This clonotype has only a few counts. The rearrangement links TRBV6-2 or TRBV6-3 to TRBJ2-6, with D possibly TRBD2 on 5 matching bases. Germline V gene sequence: CDR1 MNHEY, CDR2 SVGEGT. This CDR3 region has 16 residues. V dropped 5 bases and J dropped 0 bases, with 11 bases sitting between them. The CDR3 region is CASSRRTVSGANVLTF. The CDR3 coding sequence is TGTGCCAGCAGTCGAAGGACTGTCTCTGGGGCCAACGTCCTGACTTTC.

The rearrangement links TRBV2 to TRBJ2-7; 11 positions agree with TRBD2. Per the germline V gene, CDR1 is SNHLY and CDR2 is FYNNEI. This CDR3 has 15 amino acids. With V trimmed by 6 bases and J by 0 bases, 4 bases remained unmatched. The CDR3 DNA reads TGTGCCAGCAGGCCGACTAGCGGGAACTCCTACGAGCAGTACTTC. Its protein product is CASRPTSGNSYEQYF.

V usage is TRBV6-2 or TRBV6-3 and J usage is TRBJ2-7; TRBD2 matches at 7 bases. With 4 bases clipped from V and 1 base from J, the junction kept 10 bases outside the gene matches. Germline V lookup: CDR1 MNHEY, CDR2 SVGEGT. This CDR3 contains 16 residues. The CDR3 DNA sequence: TGTGCCAGCAGTTTACAGATGGGAGGGACGTCCTACGAGCAGTACTTC. Translated: CASSLQMGGTSYEQYF.

This clonotype was observed a few times. V gene TRBV27 combines with J gene TRBJ2-7, with D possibly matching TRBD2 (6 bases). Germline CDR1 is MNHEY and CDR2 is SMNVEV (reference sequence). The CDR3 contains 17 residues. The ends were cut back, 2 bases at V and 0 bases at J, with 17 bases in the middle. In DNA, the CDR3 is TGTGCCAGCAGTTTAAAACGGAGGGCACCTATCTCCTACGAGCAGTACTTC. Residues: CASSLKRRAPISYEQYF.

The chain recombines TRBV9 with TRBJ2-5; D may be TRBD1 (7 bases). Trimming left V 3 bases short and J 0 bases short, with 15 bases between. CDR3 length: 16 residues. The germline gives CDR1 SGDLS, CDR2 YYNGEE. CDR3 nucleotides: TGTGCCAGCAGCGCCGCGGGGACAGCGTACCAAGAGACCCAGTACTTC. Residues: CASSAAGTAYQETQYF.

This clonotype was counted only a few times. The chain combines TRBV20-1 with TRBJ2-7; D tentatively fits TRBD1 or TRBD2 (6 bases each). The CDR3 consists of 14 residues. V was cut by 2 bases and J by 3 bases, with 14 bases left in between. Germline lookup yields CDR1 DFQATT and CDR2 SNEGSKA (reference sequence). The CDR3 nucleotides read TGCAGTGCTAGATTGACAGGAGGGGGCTACGAGCAGTACTTC. Its translation: CSARLTGGGYEQYF.

The chain has TRBV20-1 and TRBJ1-2; D gene uncertain. With 4 bases removed from V and 8 bases from J, the gap between germline ends came to 11 bases. CDR1 and CDR2 from the germline V gene are DFQATT and SNEGSKA (reference sequence). The length of the CDR3 is 11 residues. CDR3 amino acids: CSATGPLGYTF. The CDR3 DNA reads TGCAGTGCTACAGGCCCTCTGGGCTACACCTTC.

In this sample, this clonotype turned up a few times. This rearrangement joins TRBV5-6 to TRBJ1-1; 11 bases agree with TRBD1. The CDR3 spans 16 residues. V dropped 0 bases and J dropped 5; count of bases not matched to a gene: 6. Germline V gene sequence: CDR1 SGHDT, CDR2 YYEEEE. CDR3 nucleotides: TGTGCCAGCAGCTTGGGGACAGGGGGCGCATTGACTGAAGCTTTCTTT. Its translation is CASSLGTGGALTEAFF. Full variable domain (missing parts from reference TRBV5-6 and TRBJ1-1): DAGVTQSPTHLIKTRGQQVTLRCSPKSGHDTVSWYQQALGQGPQFIFQYYEEEERQRGNFPDRFSGHQFPNYSSELNVNALLLGDSALYLCASSLGTGGALTEAFFGQGTRLTVV.

This clonotype occurred a few times. V is TRBV7-9 and J is TRBJ1-4; D remains unclear. Germline lookup yields CDR1 SEHNR and CDR2 FQNEAQ (reference sequence). Between the trimmed V and J ends, which lost 5 bases and 6 bases, there was a span of 13 bases. This CDR3 comprises 14 residues. CDR3 bases: TGTGCCAGCAGCCCAGACCTCATGGATGAAAAACTGTTTTTT. This translates into CASSPDLMDEKLFF.

This clonotype was counted a few times. The chain is built from TRBV15 and TRBJ2-2; D is unclear. The ends were cut back, 0 bases at V and 7 bases at J, with 6 bases in the middle. CDR1 and CDR2 (germline): LNHNV, YYDKDF (reference sequence). CDR3 size: 13 residues. For the CDR3, the DNA is TGTGCCACCAGCAGAGATCGTGTCGGGGAGCTGTTTTTT. Translation: CATSRDRVGELFF.

The V and J genes are TRBV3-1 and TRBJ1-6, with D uncertain. Germline-derived CDR1 and CDR2 are LGHDT and YNNKEL (reference sequence). The ends were cut back, 3 bases at V and 13 bases at J, with 13 bases in the middle. CDR3 length: 13 residues. The DNA of the CDR3 is TGTGCCAGCAGCCAGAAGGGCCCTGGGCCCCTCCACTTT. This sequence encodes CASSQKGPGPLHF.